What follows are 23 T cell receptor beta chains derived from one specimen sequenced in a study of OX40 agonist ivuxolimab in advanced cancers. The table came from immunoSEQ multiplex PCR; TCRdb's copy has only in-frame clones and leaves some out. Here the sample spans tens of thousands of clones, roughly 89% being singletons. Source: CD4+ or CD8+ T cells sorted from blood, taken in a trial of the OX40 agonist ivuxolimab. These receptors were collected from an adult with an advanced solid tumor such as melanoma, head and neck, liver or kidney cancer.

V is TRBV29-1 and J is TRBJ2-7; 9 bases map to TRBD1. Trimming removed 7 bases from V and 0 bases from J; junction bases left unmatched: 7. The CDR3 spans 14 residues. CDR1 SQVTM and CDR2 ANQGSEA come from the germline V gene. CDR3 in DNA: TGCAGCGCCGGTTCGGGACAGGGCTCCTACGAGCAGTACTTC. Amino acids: CSAGSGQGSYEQYF.

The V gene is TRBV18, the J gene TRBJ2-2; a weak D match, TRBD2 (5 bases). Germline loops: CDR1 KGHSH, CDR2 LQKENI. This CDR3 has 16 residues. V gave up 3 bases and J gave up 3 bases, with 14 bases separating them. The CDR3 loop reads CASSPRTSGHTGELFF. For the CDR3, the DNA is TGTGCCAGCTCACCTCGTACTAGTGGGCACACCGGGGAGCTGTTTTTT.

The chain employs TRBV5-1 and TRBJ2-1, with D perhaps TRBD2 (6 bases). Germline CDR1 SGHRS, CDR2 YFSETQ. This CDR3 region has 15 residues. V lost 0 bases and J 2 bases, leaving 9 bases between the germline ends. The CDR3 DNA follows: TGCGCCAGCAGCTTGGGCGGGGTCGCCTACAATGAGCAGTTCTTC. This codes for CASSLGGVAYNEQFF.

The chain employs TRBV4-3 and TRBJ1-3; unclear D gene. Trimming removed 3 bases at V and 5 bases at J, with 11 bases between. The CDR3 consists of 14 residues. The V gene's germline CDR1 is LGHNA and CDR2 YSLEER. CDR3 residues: CASSQAAARNTIYF. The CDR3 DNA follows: TGCGCCAGCAGCCAGGCAGCGGCTAGAAACACCATATATTTT.

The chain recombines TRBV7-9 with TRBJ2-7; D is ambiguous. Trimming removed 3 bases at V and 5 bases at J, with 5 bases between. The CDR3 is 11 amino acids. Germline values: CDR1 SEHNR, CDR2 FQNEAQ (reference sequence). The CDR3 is CASSFSHEQYF. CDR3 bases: TGTGCCAGCAGCTTTTCCCACGAGCAGTACTTC.

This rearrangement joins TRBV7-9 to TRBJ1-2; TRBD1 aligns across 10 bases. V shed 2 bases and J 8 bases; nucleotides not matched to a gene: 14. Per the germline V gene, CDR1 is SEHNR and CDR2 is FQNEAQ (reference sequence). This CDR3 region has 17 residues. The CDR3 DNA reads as TGTGCCAGCAGCTTATCGGAACCATCTGGGACAGGGGTCGGCTACACCTTC. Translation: CASSLSEPSGTGVGYTF.

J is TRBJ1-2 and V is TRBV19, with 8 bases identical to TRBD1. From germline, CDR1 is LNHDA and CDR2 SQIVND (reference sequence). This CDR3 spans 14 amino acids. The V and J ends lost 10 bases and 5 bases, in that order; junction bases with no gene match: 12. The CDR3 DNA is TGTGCCACTTCACCGGGACAGGACCTATATGGCTACACCTTC. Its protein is CATSPGQDLYGYTF.

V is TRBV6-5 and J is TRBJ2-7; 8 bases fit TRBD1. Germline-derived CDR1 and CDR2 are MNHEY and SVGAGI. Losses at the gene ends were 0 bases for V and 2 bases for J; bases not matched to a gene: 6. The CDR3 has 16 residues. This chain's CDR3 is CASSYSSLDRAYEQYF. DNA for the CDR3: TGTGCCAGCAGTTACTCGAGTTTGGACAGGGCCTACGAGCAGTACTTC.

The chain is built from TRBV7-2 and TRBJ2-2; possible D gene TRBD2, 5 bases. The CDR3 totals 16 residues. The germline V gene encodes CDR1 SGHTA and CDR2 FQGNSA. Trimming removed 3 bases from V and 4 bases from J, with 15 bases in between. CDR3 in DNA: TGTGCCAGCAGCTTCCCAAGCGGCCGGGGCACCGGGGAGCTGTTTTTT. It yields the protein CASSFPSGRGTGELFF.

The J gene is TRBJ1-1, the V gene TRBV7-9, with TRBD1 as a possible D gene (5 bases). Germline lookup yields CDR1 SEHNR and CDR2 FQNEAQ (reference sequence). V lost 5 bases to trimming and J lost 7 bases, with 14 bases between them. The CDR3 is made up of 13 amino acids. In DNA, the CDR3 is TGTGCCAGCAGCCAGGACTGGGGGGGTGAAGCTTTCTTT. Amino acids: CASSQDWGGEAFF.

The CDR3 nucleotides read TGTGCCAGCAGTTTTCGGGTGGGGAATTCACCCCTCCACTTT. Its protein is CASSFRVGNSPLHF. The rearrangement uses TRBV27 and TRBJ1-6; D is ambiguous. The V and J ends lost 3 bases and 7 bases respectively, with 10 bases between them. The CDR3 sequence is 14 residues long. The V gene's germline CDR1 is MNHEY and CDR2 SMNVEV (reference sequence).

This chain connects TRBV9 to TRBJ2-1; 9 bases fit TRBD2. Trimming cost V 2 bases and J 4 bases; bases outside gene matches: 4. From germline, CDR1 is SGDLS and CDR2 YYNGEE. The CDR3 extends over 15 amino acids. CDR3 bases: TGTGCCAGCAGCGTTGCGGGGGGGCCTTACAATGAGCAGTTCTTC. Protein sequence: CASSVAGGPYNEQFF.

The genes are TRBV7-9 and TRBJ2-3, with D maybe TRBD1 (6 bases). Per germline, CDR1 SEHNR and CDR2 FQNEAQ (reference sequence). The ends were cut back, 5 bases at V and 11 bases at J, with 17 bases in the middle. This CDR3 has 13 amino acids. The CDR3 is CASSTHRDQGQYF. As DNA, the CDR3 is TGTGCCAGCAGCACGCACAGGGACCAGGGGCAGTATTTT.

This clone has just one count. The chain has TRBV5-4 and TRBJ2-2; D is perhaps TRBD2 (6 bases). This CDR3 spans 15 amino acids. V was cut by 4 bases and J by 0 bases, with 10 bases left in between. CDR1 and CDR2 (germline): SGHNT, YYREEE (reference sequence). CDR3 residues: CASSTGTSNTGELFF. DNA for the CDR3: TGTGCCAGCAGCACCGGGACTTCGAACACCGGGGAGCTGTTTTTT.

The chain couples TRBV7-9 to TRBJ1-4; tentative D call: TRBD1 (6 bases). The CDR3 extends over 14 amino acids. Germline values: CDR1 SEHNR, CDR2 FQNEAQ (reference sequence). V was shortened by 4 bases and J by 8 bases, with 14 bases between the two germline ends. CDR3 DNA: TGTGCCAGCAGCTGGACAGCGGGGGGCGAAAAACTGTTTTTT. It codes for CASSWTAGGEKLFF.

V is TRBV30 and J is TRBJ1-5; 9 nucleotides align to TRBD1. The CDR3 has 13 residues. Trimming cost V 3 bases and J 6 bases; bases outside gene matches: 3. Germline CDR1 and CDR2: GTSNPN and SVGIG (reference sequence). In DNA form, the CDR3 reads TGTGCCTGGAGACAGGGGGCGTTTCAGCCCCAGCATTTT. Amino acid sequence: CAWRQGAFQPQHF.

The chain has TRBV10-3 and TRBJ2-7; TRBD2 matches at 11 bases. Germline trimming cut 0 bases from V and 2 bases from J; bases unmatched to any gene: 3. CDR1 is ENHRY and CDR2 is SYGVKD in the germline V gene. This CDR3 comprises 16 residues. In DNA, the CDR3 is TGTGCCATCAGTGAGTCGAATAGCGGGGGGGCCTACGAGCAGTACTTC. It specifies CAISESNSGGAYEQYF.

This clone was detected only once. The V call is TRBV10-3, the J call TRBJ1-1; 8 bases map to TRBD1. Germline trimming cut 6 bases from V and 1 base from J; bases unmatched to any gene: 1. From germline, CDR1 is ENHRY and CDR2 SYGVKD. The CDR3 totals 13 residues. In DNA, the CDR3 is TGTGCCATCAGGGGGACAGGGAACACTGAAGCTTTCTTT. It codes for CAIRGTGNTEAFF.

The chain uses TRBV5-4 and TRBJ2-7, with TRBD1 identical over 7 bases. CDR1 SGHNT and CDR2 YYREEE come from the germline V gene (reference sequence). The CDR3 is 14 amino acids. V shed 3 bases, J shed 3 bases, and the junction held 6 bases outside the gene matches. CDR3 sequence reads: CASSSRTGFYEQYF. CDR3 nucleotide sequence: TGTGCCAGCAGCTCTCGGACAGGCTTCTACGAGCAGTACTTC.

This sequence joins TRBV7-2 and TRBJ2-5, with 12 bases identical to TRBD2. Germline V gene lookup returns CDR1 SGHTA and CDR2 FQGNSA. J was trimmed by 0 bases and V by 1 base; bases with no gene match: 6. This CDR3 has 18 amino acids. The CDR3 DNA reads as TGTGCCAGCAGCTTAGGACTAGCGGGGGTGGCCTACCAAGAGACCCAGTACTTC. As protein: CASSLGLAGVAYQETQYF.

CDR3 sequence: CASSFRDREFSNQPQHF. DNA for the CDR3: TGCGCCAGCAGCTTCCGGGACAGGGAGTTTAGCAATCAGCCCCAGCATTTT. V is TRBV4-1 and J is TRBJ1-5; 9 bases match TRBD1. The CDR3 sequence is 17 residues long. V was pared by 5 bases and J by 0 bases, with 8 bases of the junction left unmatched. The germline V gene encodes CDR1 MGHRA and CDR2 YSYEKL.

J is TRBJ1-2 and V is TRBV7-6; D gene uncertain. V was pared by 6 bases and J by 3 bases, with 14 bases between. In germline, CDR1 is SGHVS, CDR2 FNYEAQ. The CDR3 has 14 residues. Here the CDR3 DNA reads TGTGCCAGCAGTCCCTTTACAGAGGACTATGGCTACACCTTC. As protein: CASSPFTEDYGYTF. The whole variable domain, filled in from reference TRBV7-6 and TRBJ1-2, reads GAGVSQSPRYKVTKRGQDVALRCDPISGHVSLYWYRQALGQGPEFLTYFNYEAQQDKSGLPNDRFSAERPEGSISTLTIQRTEQRDSAMYRCASSPFTEDYGYTFGSGTRLTVV.

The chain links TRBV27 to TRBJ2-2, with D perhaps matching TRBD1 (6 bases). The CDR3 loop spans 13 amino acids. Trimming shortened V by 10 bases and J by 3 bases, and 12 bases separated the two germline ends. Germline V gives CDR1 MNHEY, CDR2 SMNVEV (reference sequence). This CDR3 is CATKGVDTGELFF. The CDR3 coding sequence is TGTGCCACTAAGGGGGTCGACACCGGGGAGCTGTTTTTT.